This T cell receptor beta chain was sequenced in a study of blood T cell repertoires in COVID-19 (TCRdb year 2020). At the level of the whole study: Samples covering the acute and convalescent phases of COVID-19 were provided by collaborators in the United States, Italy and Spain. Where available, HLA class I and class II types were obtained from metadata supplied by the sample provider rather than from assay-based typing. Sample metadata almost always included a de-identified subject ID, COVID-19 status, age in years and sex. Deeply sampled blood TCRbeta repertoires from subjects exposed to, actively infected with, or recovered from COVID-19 were included in the dataset. The material from the prospective study consisted of cDNA or gDNA derived from T cells, B-cell-depleted T cells, or PBMCs. The repertoires were made available in a free public database intended to serve as a resource for research on the immune response to SARS-CoV-2. The samples were drawn from two sources: the first 160 participants of the ongoing ImmuneRACE study, and fewer than 1,500 subjects contributed by 6 global collaborators.

The collaborating institutions used their own protocols to collect whole blood in K2EDTA tubes. For TCRbeta analysis, collaborators shipped samples as frozen whole blood, isolated PBMCs, or DNA extracted from either of those sample types. The immunoSEQ Assay, a bias-controlled multiplex PCR, was used to amplify TCRbeta CDR3 regions from genomic DNA. Concerning the study's data processing: Within the assay, amplification of reference gene primers was used to estimate how many nucleated cells each sample contained. To quantify the absolute abundance of each unique TCRbeta CDR3 rearrangement, sequence reads were collapsed and filtered. Productive Simpson clonality was computed per sample as the square root of Simpson's diversity index over productive rearrangements. What TCRdb holds here is the immuneACCESS table cut down to in-frame rearrangements. Part of the clones is not present; checked against another copy, under half of the missing clones reflect an unresolved V gene, and the others are unexplained. The V and J calls and the clone size are those of that table, but D and trimming were determined from the DNA. This sample gives 63,000 or so clones in total; about 81% of them show up just once. The ten largest clones represent 9% to 15% of the sample.

The full study reports these points: The amount of clinical and demographic metadata varied by source and participant and was provided uncurated.

As regards this clone: Its antigen specificity is not known. No much larger clonotype is one base removed from it; base qualities were not supplied.

The receptor's source is a human donor in a cohort sampled during active COVID-19. The sequencing sample was made of peripheral blood.

The DNA sequence reads TGTGCCAGCAGCTACCAGGGGCCCACAGTAAACTATGGCTACACCTTC. Its protein is CASSYQGPTVNYGYTF. Recombination linked TRBV7-8 to TRBJ1-2; perhaps TRBD1 is the D gene, with 6 bases matching. Trimming at the junction amounts to 4 bases on V and 2 bases on J, and the germline ends lie 17 bases apart. Its CDR3 holds 16 amino acids, cysteine through phenylalanine. Only the CDR3 part of the read is kept: 48 bases, read in frame from the first base. The germline V gene sets CDR1 to SGHVS and CDR2 to FQNEAQ.